The 19 T cell receptor beta chains presented below share a single source sample, sequenced in a study of shared clonotypes between healthy human individuals. Repertoires were generated with immunoSEQ multiplex PCR, while TCRdb's copy carries only in-frame clones and drops some. The sample shows about 670,000 clones, roughly 70% of them seen only once. The sequenced material came from memory CD4+ T cells sorted from blood. Subset reported: CD45RA-negative fraction. The receptors derive from a woman aged 30 to 39 in good health.

This clone was counted a few times. This sequence joins TRBV6-1 and TRBJ2-2; D may be TRBD1 (6 bases). The V and J ends lost 4 bases and 6 bases respectively, with 12 bases between them. The CDR3 length is 14 residues. Per the germline V gene, CDR1 is MNHNS and CDR2 is SASEGT. CDR3 in DNA: TGTGCCAGCAGTGCGAACACAGGGTCCGGGGAGCTGTTTTTT. This codes for CASSANTGSGELFF.

This clone was detected a few times. Other DNA variants within this sample encode the same CDR3. This chain uses TRBV11-2 with TRBJ2-1; no clear D. This CDR3 is built from 13 residues. Germline V gene data show CDR1 as SGHAT and CDR2 as FQNNGV. Trimming pared 1 base from V and 2 bases from J, leaving 3 bases between. CDR3 DNA sequence: TGTGCCAGCAGCTTAGCTGCCTACAATGAGCAGTTCTTC. Translating gives CASSLAAYNEQFF.

This clone was seen repeatedly, ten times or more. DNA of the CDR3: TGTGCCAGCAGCCACACGGTAGCGGGAGAGTCCTACGAGCAGTACTTC. It codes for CASSHTVAGESYEQYF. The chain links TRBV5-6 to TRBJ2-7; TRBD2 matches 9 bases. The CDR3 is made up of 16 amino acids. V gave up 4 bases and J gave up 1 base; unmatched junction bases: 9. Germline V gene data show CDR1 as SGHDT and CDR2 as YYEEEE.

The V call is TRBV7-9, the J call TRBJ2-5, with TRBD2 matching 12 bases. V shed 3 bases and J 2 bases; nucleotides not matched to a gene: 7. The CDR3 consists of 17 residues. Germline V gene data show CDR1 as SEHNR and CDR2 as FQNEAQ (reference sequence). The CDR3: CASSLGWTSGNQETQYF. CDR3 in DNA: TGTGCCAGCAGCTTGGGGTGGACTAGCGGGAATCAAGAGACCCAGTACTTC.

This chain joins TRBV7-9 and TRBJ2-2, with D possibly matching TRBD2 (6 bases). CDR1 is SEHNR and CDR2 is FQNEAQ in the germline V gene (reference sequence). This CDR3 is built from 14 residues. V shed 10 bases and J shed 5 bases, with 17 bases lying between them. The CDR3 DNA reads TGTGCCACTATCCCGGGAGTTGGAACCGGGGAGCTGTTTTTT. This codes for CATIPGVGTGELFF.

There are a few counts of this clone. CDR3: CSATNSYEQYF. In DNA form, the CDR3 reads TGCAGTGCTACGAACTCCTACGAGCAGTACTTC. The V gene is TRBV20-1, the J gene TRBJ2-7; D uncertain. The CDR3 covers 11 residues. V lost 4 bases, J lost 0 bases, and 4 bases lay in between. In germline, CDR1 is DFQATT, CDR2 SNEGSKA (reference sequence).

The gene calls are TRBV4-1 and TRBJ2-1; 10 bases are shared with TRBD2. This CDR3 spans 15 amino acids. V lost 4 bases and J lost 4; bases outside the gene matches: 4. Germline loops: CDR1 MGHRA, CDR2 YSYEKL. The CDR3 region has the DNA TGCGCCAGCAGCCCCGGGACTAGCGAGTACAATGAGCAGTTCTTC. Its translation: CASSPGTSEYNEQFF.

The V call is TRBV29-1, the J call TRBJ1-5, with D perhaps matching TRBD1 (5 bases). The length of the CDR3 is 13 residues. Trimming took off 4 bases at V and 5 bases at J, with 12 bases between the two ends. Germline loops: CDR1 SQVTM, CDR2 ANQGSEA. DNA of the CDR3: TGCAGCGTTGCGGTACGGGGGGATCAGCCCCAGCATTTT. Amino acid sequence: CSVAVRGDQPQHF.

This chain connects TRBV18 to TRBJ2-7, with D possibly being TRBD1 (6 bases). The CDR3 has 14 residues. V lost 0 bases to trimming and J lost 3 bases, with 9 bases between them. Looked up from germline, CDR1 is KGHSH and CDR2 is LQKENI. The DNA of the CDR3 is TGTGCCAGCTCACCACCTGGGGGCGACTACGAGCAGTACTTC. This gives the protein CASSPPGGDYEQYF.

The rearrangement links TRBV6-1 to TRBJ2-2; D remains unclear. Germline assignment: CDR1 MNHNS and CDR2 SASEGT. V shed 8 bases and J shed 0 bases, with 13 bases lying between them. This CDR3 has 15 amino acids. DNA of the CDR3: TGTGCCAGCCGCTTCTACAGTTCGAACACCGGGGAGCTGTTTTTT. This codes for CASRFYSSNTGELFF.

The chain's CDR3 is CASSQDLTLVREQYF. CDR3 sequence (DNA): TGTGCCAGCAGCCAAGATCTAACGCTAGTGCGCGAGCAGTACTTC. V is TRBV14 and J is TRBJ2-7; D is undetermined. Germline V gene data show CDR1 as SGHDN and CDR2 as FVKESK. With 0 bases removed from V and 6 bases from J, the gap between germline ends came to 15 bases. This CDR3 region has 15 residues.

The V call is TRBV10-1, the J call TRBJ2-1, with D possibly matching TRBD2 (6 bases). Germline CDR1 and CDR2: WNHNN and SYGVQD (reference sequence). The CDR3 contains 14 residues. V dropped 2 bases and J dropped 8 bases, with 13 bases sitting between them. CDR3: CASSEAGPVHEQFF. The CDR3 DNA reads as TGCGCCAGCAGTGAGGCGGGACCGGTGCATGAGCAGTTCTTC.

The chain is built from TRBV28 and TRBJ2-7; D is possibly TRBD2 (6 bases). Trimming removed 2 bases from V and 2 bases from J, with 10 bases in between. CDR3 length equals 14 residues. Germline-derived CDR1 and CDR2 are MDHEN and SYDVKM. This chain's CDR3 is CASSLGGGPYEQYF. The CDR3, as DNA: TGTGCCAGCAGTTTAGGGGGAGGCCCCTACGAGCAGTACTTC. Drawing the rest from reference TRBV28 and TRBJ2-7, the complete variable domain is DVKVTQSSRYLVKRTGEKVFLECVQDMDHENMFWYRQDPGLGLRLIYFSYDVKMKEKGDIPEGYSVSREKKERFSLILESASTNQTSMYLCASSLGGGPYEQYFGPGTRLTVT.

The chain employs TRBV28 and TRBJ1-1; possible D gene TRBD1, 5 bases. Trimming removed 6 bases at V and 1 base at J, with 6 bases between. This CDR3 is built from 12 residues. CDR1 and CDR2 from the germline V gene are MDHEN and SYDVKM. The CDR3 reads CASRGPNTEAFF. CDR3 DNA: TGTGCCAGCAGGGGACCGAACACTGAAGCTTTCTTT.

V is TRBV30 and J is TRBJ2-1; 9 bases map to TRBD2. Trimming cost V 3 bases and J 16 bases; bases outside gene matches: 7. Germline V lookup: CDR1 GTSNPN, CDR2 SVGIG (reference sequence). The CDR3 loop spans 11 amino acids. CDR3 in DNA: TGTGCCTGGAGCAGGCGGGAGGGATATTTCTTC. It is translated as CAWSRREGYFF.

This chain joins TRBV7-9 and TRBJ1-3; D possibly corresponds to TRBD1 (5 bases). The length of the CDR3 is 16 residues. The germline V and J ends were trimmed by 4 bases and 4 bases, with 17 bases remaining between them. Looked up from germline, CDR1 is SEHNR and CDR2 is FQNEAQ (reference sequence). The CDR3 protein is CASSSSSGARGNTIYF. The CDR3 nucleotides read TGTGCCAGCAGCTCGTCGAGCGGGGCTCGGGGAAACACCATATATTTT.

The CDR3 bases are TGTGCCAGCAGCTTGGACAGAAAAAACTATGGCTACACCTTC. Translating gives CASSLDRKNYGYTF. The chain is built from TRBV5-4 and TRBJ1-2; D not resolved. Looked up from germline, CDR1 is SGHNT and CDR2 is YYREEE (reference sequence). Trimming took 0 bases from V and 2 from J, leaving 8 bases between them. This CDR3 is 14 amino acids long.

Here the CDR3 DNA reads TGTGCCAGCAGCCTGTGGACTTATGGCTACACCTTC. Translated: CASSLWTYGYTF. J is TRBJ1-2 and V is TRBV28; D unclear. Germline CDR1 and CDR2: MDHEN and SYDVKM. With 6 bases removed from V and 5 bases from J, the gap between germline ends came to 10 bases. The CDR3 spans 12 residues.

The rearrangement uses TRBV29-1 and TRBJ2-2; D may be TRBD1 or TRBD2 (6 bases each). Germline CDR1 SQVTM, CDR2 ANQGSEA. V was shortened by 2 bases and J by 9 bases, with 16 bases between the two germline ends. The CDR3 extends over 14 amino acids. The CDR3, as DNA: TGCAGCGTTGAATTTTCATCCGGGGGCCGGGAGCTGTTTTTT. Translation: CSVEFSSGGRELFF.